The 14 T cell receptor beta chains in this list originate from one sample, sequenced in a study of blood T cell repertoires in COVID-19. The repertoire was sequenced with immunoSEQ multiplex PCR; TCRdb's copy has only in-frame clones and lacks some. The repertoire holds about 200,000 clones, with roughly 82% as singletons. Material: PBMCs or T cells enriched from blood (not recorded which). The receptor source for this set is a man aged 35 to 55 with acute COVID-19.

CDR3 loop: CASSLVSNRGGEQYF. The CDR3 nucleotides are TGTGCCAGCAGCTTAGTCTCGAACAGGGGCGGGGAGCAGTACTTC. This chain links TRBV7-8 with TRBJ2-7, with 7 bases aligning to TRBD1. The trim removed 1 base at V and 7 bases at J, leaving 10 bases unmatched. The CDR3 contains 15 residues. Germline loops: CDR1 SGHVS, CDR2 FQNEAQ.

This chain uses TRBV6-2 or TRBV6-3 with TRBJ1-2; the D is unclear. Trimming left V 0 bases short and J 4 bases short, with 9 bases between. Germline CDR1 and CDR2: MNHEY and SVGEGT. CDR3 length: 14 residues. CDR3 amino acids: CASSYSGQIYGYTF. The DNA of the CDR3 is TGTGCCAGCAGTTACTCGGGCCAGATCTATGGCTACACCTTC.

This chain links TRBV19 with TRBJ2-5; 8 bases fit TRBD1. The V gene's germline CDR1 is LNHDA and CDR2 SQIVND (reference sequence). The CDR3 is 17 residues long. The V gene end was trimmed by 3 bases and the J gene end by 4 bases; junction bases not matched to a gene: 13. The CDR3 region is CASSIGKGQGAGETQYF. CDR3 DNA sequence: TGTGCCAGTAGTATCGGGAAGGGGCAGGGGGCAGGAGAGACCCAGTACTTC.

The rearrangement joins TRBV5-4 to TRBJ1-5; 8 positions agree with TRBD1. J gave up 0 bases and V 4 bases, and 9 bases lay outside the gene matches. CDR1 is SGHNT, CDR2 YYREEE, per germline (reference sequence). CDR3 length: 17 amino acids. CDR3 nucleotides: TGTGCCAGCAGCACTCAGGACAGGGATTATAGCAATCAGCCCCAGCATTTT. It is translated as CASSTQDRDYSNQPQHF.

The chain recombines TRBV7-2 with TRBJ2-3, with 12 bases lining up with TRBD1. Germline V gene sequence: CDR1 SGHTA, CDR2 FQGNSA. This CDR3 has 18 amino acids. The V segment lost 3 bases and the J segment 0 bases; nucleotides outside the gene matches: 7. As DNA, the CDR3 is TGTGCCAGCAGCTTCATGGGACAGGGGGCGGGTAGCACAGATACGCAGTATTTT. This encodes CASSFMGQGAGSTDTQYF. Supplemented by reference TRBV7-2 and TRBJ2-3, the full variable domain reads GAGVSQSPSNKVTEKGKDVELRCDPISGHTALYWYRQSLGQGLEFLIYFQGNSAPDKSGLPSDRFSAERTGGSVSTLTIQRTQQEDSAVYLCASSFMGQGAGSTDTQYFGPGTRLTVL.

V is TRBV5-5 and J is TRBJ2-5; no clear D gene. This CDR3 spans 13 amino acids. V dropped 1 base and J dropped 4 bases, with 8 bases sitting between them. Germline V gene lookup returns CDR1 SGHKS and CDR2 YYEKEE (reference sequence). CDR3 nucleotides: TGTGCCAGCAGCTTGTACTACCTAGAGACCCAGTACTTC. Protein sequence: CASSLYYLETQYF. The whole variable domain, filled in from reference TRBV5-5 and TRBJ2-5, reads DAGVTQSPTHLIKTRGQQVTLRCSPISGHKSVSWYQQVLGQGPQFIFQYYEKEERGRGNFPDRFSARQFPNYSSELNVNALLLGDSALYLCASSLYYLETQYFGPGTRLLVL.

CDR3 sequence (DNA): TGCGCCAGCAGCGAACAGGGTTCCTATGGCTACACCTTC. Protein: CASSEQGSYGYTF. V usage is TRBV5-1 and J usage is TRBJ1-2; D perhaps matches TRBD1 (6 bases). V shed 4 bases and J shed 4 bases, with 11 bases lying between them. This CDR3 contains 13 residues. Germline V CDR1 and CDR2: SGHRS, YFSETQ.

V usage is TRBV11-2 and J usage is TRBJ1-5; no clear D. Germline CDR1 reads SGHAT; CDR2 reads FQNNGV. Trimming cost V 1 base and J 7 bases, with 8 bases left between them. This CDR3 region has 13 residues. CDR3 amino acids: CASSLGSGQPQHF. The CDR3 coding sequence is TGTGCCAGCAGCTTAGGGAGCGGGCAGCCCCAGCATTTT.

The chain uses TRBV4-2 and TRBJ2-2; 8 bases agree with TRBD2. Germline-derived CDR1 and CDR2 are LGHNA and YNFKEQ. The V segment lost 0 bases and the J segment 2 bases; nucleotides outside the gene matches: 8. The CDR3 has 18 amino acids. The chain's CDR3 is CASSQDGGLVFNTGELFF. The CDR3 DNA reads as TGTGCCAGCAGCCAAGATGGGGGACTAGTTTTCAACACCGGGGAGCTGTTTTTT.

The chain is built from TRBV6-5 and TRBJ2-5, with 10 bases aligning to TRBD2. Germline V gene sequence: CDR1 MNHEY, CDR2 SVGAGI. CDR3 length: 14 amino acids. Trimming at V came to 4 bases and at J to 5 bases, leaving 4 bases not matched to a gene. The CDR3 DNA sequence: TGTGCCAGCAGTTCGGCTAGCGGGAGCGAGACCCAGTACTTC. Translation: CASSSASGSETQYF.

The chain joins TRBV25-1 to TRBJ2-1, with D possibly matching TRBD1 (6 bases). Germline CDR1 MGHDK, CDR2 SYGVNS. V was trimmed by 1 base and J by 1 base, leaving 11 bases between them. The CDR3 contains 16 residues. CDR3 region: CASSESPGVSYNEQFF. The CDR3 DNA follows: TGTGCCAGCAGTGAATCCCCAGGGGTTTCCTACAATGAGCAGTTCTTC.

The chain links TRBV7-9 to TRBJ1-4; TRBD1 matches at 8 bases. The CDR3 runs to 15 residues. Per the germline V gene, CDR1 is SEHNR and CDR2 is FQNEAQ (reference sequence). Trimming cost V 8 bases and J 4 bases; bases outside gene matches: 9. CDR3 in DNA: TGTGCCAGCCCCCTCTACAGGGGGATTAATGAAAAACTGTTTTTT. It codes for CASPLYRGINEKLFF.

The CDR3 DNA follows: TGTGCCAGCAGTGAACCCTTGGAGCGGCGTGATACGCAGTATTTT. This codes for CASSEPLERRDTQYF. This chain connects TRBV28 to TRBJ2-3; D perhaps matches TRBD2 (5 bases). CDR1 and CDR2 (germline): MDHEN, SYDVKM. Trimming took 5 bases from V and 6 from J, leaving 18 bases between them. This CDR3 spans 15 amino acids.

The rearrangement uses TRBV10-1 and TRBJ2-7; 9 bases map to TRBD1. The length of the CDR3 is 16 residues. Germline V CDR1 and CDR2: WNHNN, SYGVQD (reference sequence). V dropped 2 bases and J dropped 1; count of bases not matched to a gene: 6. CDR3 coding DNA: TGCGCCAGCAGTGAGACACCGGGACAGGGATCCTACGAGCAGTACTTC. Amino acids: CASSETPGQGSYEQYF.